This passage covers 32 T cell receptor beta chains from one sample sequenced in a study of blood T cell repertoires in COVID-19. Assay used: immunoSEQ multiplex PCR; TCRdb lists only in-frame clones, some missing. The profile shows 300,000 to 400,000 clones, about 91% of them singletons. Sequenced input: peripheral blood. These receptor sequences come from a man aged 30-40 years with COVID-19, enrolled during active disease.

This clone has only one observation. The J gene is TRBJ2-7, the V gene TRBV28; 10 positions match TRBD2. Germline-derived CDR1 and CDR2 are MDHEN and SYDVKM. After removal of 1 base from V and 5 bases from J, the junction contained 8 bases not matched to a gene. This CDR3 is 16 amino acids long. The CDR3 region is CASSLSPAGGQDEQYF. The CDR3 region has the DNA TGTGCCAGCAGTTTATCCCCAGCGGGAGGGCAGGACGAGCAGTACTTC.

This clone showed up many times. The V call is TRBV2, the J call TRBJ2-2, with TRBD2 matching 10 bases. The CDR3 totals 18 residues. Germline V gene lookup returns CDR1 SNHLY and CDR2 FYNNEI. J lost 4 bases, V lost 2 bases, and 10 bases had no gene match. The chain's CDR3 is CASSELLGGLASTGELFF. As DNA, the CDR3 is TGTGCCAGCAGTGAACTCTTGGGGGGACTAGCGAGCACCGGGGAGCTGTTTTTT. Together with reference TRBV2 and TRBJ2-2, the CDR3 gives the full variable domain: EPEVTQTPSHQVTQMGQEVILRCVPISNHLYFYWYRQILGQKVEFLVSFYNNEISEKSEIFDDQFSVERPDGSNFTLKIRSTKLEDSAMYFCASSELLGGLASTGELFFGEGSRLTVL.

This clone turned up a few times. The V gene is TRBV6-5, the J gene TRBJ1-3; TRBD1 might be the D (6 bases). Trimming removed 5 bases from V and 14 bases from J, with 16 bases in between. The length of the CDR3 is 12 residues. CDR1 is MNHEY and CDR2 is SVGAGI in the germline V gene. CDR3 nucleotides: TGTGCCAGCAGTCCCCCGCCGGGACACTTATATTTT. Residues: CASSPPPGHLYF.

The CDR3 reads CASISAGTDTQYF. DNA for the CDR3: TGTGCCAGCATATCAGCGGGGACAGATACGCAGTATTTT. The V and J genes are TRBV6-5 and TRBJ2-3, with 7 bases aligning to TRBD2. Looked up from germline, CDR1 is MNHEY and CDR2 is SVGAGI. CDR3 length: 13 amino acids. Unmatched junction bases numbered 4, after V lost 7 bases and J lost 3 bases.

A word on this clone: This CDR3 is also generated by other DNA sequences in the sample. The genes are TRBV6-2 or TRBV6-3 and TRBJ1-5, with D uncertain. Germline-derived CDR1 and CDR2 are MNHEY and SVGEGT. This CDR3 has 15 amino acids. The V end lost 1 base, the J end lost 0 bases, and 7 bases lay between the germline ends. DNA for the CDR3: TGTGCCAGCAGTTACTGGGCAGGTAGCAATCAGCCCCAGCATTTT. It yields the protein CASSYWAGSNQPQHF.

The V gene is TRBV7-9, the J gene TRBJ1-2; weak D call: TRBD1 (6 bases). V was cut by 5 bases and J by 6 bases, with 19 bases left in between. The CDR3 consists of 15 residues. The V gene's germline CDR1 is SEHNR and CDR2 FQNEAQ (reference sequence). The CDR3 region is CASSGRDTLHDGYTF. CDR3 in DNA: TGTGCCAGCAGCGGGAGGGACACCCTGCACGATGGCTACACCTTC.

The rearrangement links TRBV4-3 to TRBJ2-7, with 8 nucleotides matching TRBD1. The trim removed 4 bases at V and 1 base at J, leaving 9 bases unmatched. Germline assignment: CDR1 LGHNA and CDR2 YSLEER. The CDR3 contains 16 residues. The CDR3 is CASSLNRQGPSYEQYF. CDR3 DNA sequence: TGCGCCAGCAGCCTGAATCGACAGGGGCCTTCCTACGAGCAGTACTTC.

CDR3 bases: TGTGCCACCAGTAGCGGGGGGGCCGAATCCTACAATGAGCAGTTCTTC. Its protein is CATSSGGAESYNEQFF. V and J are TRBV24-1 and TRBJ2-1, with TRBD2 matching 10 bases. Germline lookup yields CDR1 KGHDR and CDR2 SFDVKD. This CDR3 has 16 residues. The V segment lost 6 bases and the J segment 1 base; nucleotides outside the gene matches: 5.

The chain couples TRBV5-6 to TRBJ2-2, with D unclear. V lost 1 base, J lost 1 base, and 11 bases lay in between. The CDR3 has 16 amino acids. Germline CDR1 is SGHDT and CDR2 is YYEEEE. CDR3 DNA sequence: TGTGCCAGCAGCTTGTACATTGGGCGGAACACCGGGGAGCTGTTTTTT. Amino acid sequence: CASSLYIGRNTGELFF.

The rearrangement links TRBV10-3 to TRBJ1-2; TRBD1 aligns across 10 bases. The CDR3 runs 15 residues. Germline values: CDR1 ENHRY, CDR2 SYGVKD. V dropped 5 bases and J dropped 3; count of bases not matched to a gene: 6. The DNA for the CDR3 is TGTGCCATCAGTCCGACAGGGGGCGTTGACTATGGCTACACCTTC. Protein product: CAISPTGGVDYGYTF.

The chain employs TRBV5-5 and TRBJ2-1, with 8 positions matching TRBD2. This CDR3 has 17 amino acids. The trim removed 2 bases at V and 9 bases at J, leaving 16 bases unmatched. CDR1 is SGHKS, CDR2 YYEKEE, per germline (reference sequence). The CDR3 protein is CASSFRPGLGEHGEQFF. Written as DNA, the CDR3 is TGTGCCAGCAGCTTTAGGCCGGGACTAGGGGAGCACGGTGAGCAGTTCTTC.

CDR3 sequence (DNA): TGTGCCAGTAGTCTCTCACAGGGGACTAATGAAAAACTGTTTTTT. The encoded protein is CASSLSQGTNEKLFF. The J gene is TRBJ1-4, the V gene TRBV19, with 7 nucleotides matching TRBD1. Germline V gives CDR1 LNHDA, CDR2 SQIVND (reference sequence). Germline trimming cut 5 bases from V and 2 bases from J; bases unmatched to any gene: 5. This CDR3 region has 15 residues.

The chain recombines TRBV29-1 with TRBJ2-3; D possibly corresponds to TRBD2 (6 bases). Per germline, CDR1 SQVTM and CDR2 ANQGSEA. This CDR3 region has 14 residues. V was pared by 4 bases and J by 4 bases, with 15 bases between. The CDR3 spells CSVGAGWSADTQYF. As DNA, the CDR3 is TGCAGCGTTGGGGCGGGGTGGAGCGCAGATACGCAGTATTTT.

The chain combines TRBV4-2 with TRBJ2-2, with 8 bases that match TRBD2. The V gene end was trimmed by 5 bases and the J gene end by 6 bases; junction bases not matched to a gene: 11. The CDR3 length is 16 residues. Germline lookup yields CDR1 LGHNA and CDR2 YNFKEQ. CDR3: CASSATGTSLSGELFF. CDR3 nucleotides: TGTGCCAGCAGCGCAACCGGGACTAGTTTGTCCGGGGAGCTGTTTTTT.

The rearrangement uses TRBV6-5 and TRBJ1-5; TRBD1 matches at 10 bases. Germline V gives CDR1 MNHEY, CDR2 SVGAGI. This CDR3 has 14 amino acids. After removal of 6 bases from V and 6 bases from J, the junction contained 5 bases not matched to a gene. CDR3 sequence reads: CASSPGTGVQPQHF. In DNA, the CDR3 is TGTGCCAGCAGCCCCGGGACAGGGGTTCAGCCCCAGCATTTT.

As to this clone: This same CDR3 is encoded by further DNA sequences in the sample. The chain combines TRBV28 with TRBJ1-2; D gene ambiguous. V lost 6 bases and J 4 bases, leaving 9 bases between the germline ends. The CDR3 is made up of 12 amino acids. Germline V gene sequence: CDR1 MDHEN, CDR2 SYDVKM. CDR3 sequence reads: CASSLTPYGYTF. CDR3 nucleotide sequence: TGTGCCAGCAGCCTGACTCCCTATGGCTACACCTTC.

The chain combines TRBV28 with TRBJ1-5, with TRBD1 identical over 8 bases. The germline gives CDR1 MDHEN, CDR2 SYDVKM. There are 16 residues in the CDR3. The V segment lost 6 bases and the J segment 2 bases; nucleotides outside the gene matches: 9. The CDR3 nucleotides read TGTGCCAGCAGAACCGGGACAGGCGAGGGCAATCAGCCCCAGCATTTT. Translating gives CASRTGTGEGNQPQHF.

The chain combines TRBV19 with TRBJ2-7; a weak D match, TRBD2 (6 bases). The CDR3 consists of 14 residues. Trimming stripped 3 bases from V and 5 bases from J, with 14 bases between. Germline V gene lookup returns CDR1 LNHDA and CDR2 SQIVND (reference sequence). CDR3 DNA sequence: TGTGCCAGTAGTATGGCCGGGACTTCCCACGAGCAGTACTTC. Translation: CASSMAGTSHEQYF.

The chain couples TRBV7-8 to TRBJ2-7; weak D call: TRBD2 (6 bases). The germline V gene encodes CDR1 SGHVS and CDR2 FQNEAQ. CDR3 length: 15 residues. Trimming took 1 base from V and 4 from J, leaving 14 bases between them. CDR3 DNA sequence: TGTGCCAGCAGCTTAGGGCGGAGGGGAATATACGAGCAGTACTTC. It codes for CASSLGRRGIYEQYF.

This chain connects TRBV11-2 to TRBJ2-1, with D tentatively TRBD2 (6 bases). The CDR3 has 15 residues. Between the trimmed V and J ends, which lost 2 bases and 2 bases, there was a span of 10 bases. Looked up from germline, CDR1 is SGHAT and CDR2 is FQNNGV. The CDR3 coding sequence is TGTGCCAGCAGCTTAACTGGGACTGCCTACAATGAGCAGTTCTTC. Its translation is CASSLTGTAYNEQFF. The whole variable domain, filled in from reference TRBV11-2 and TRBJ2-1, reads EAGVAQSPRYKIIEKRQSVAFWCNPISGHATLYWYQQILGQGPKLLIQFQNNGVVDDSQLPKDRFSAERLKGVDSTLKIQPAKLEDSAVYLCASSLTGTAYNEQFFGPGTRLTVL.

The chain has TRBV6-2 or TRBV6-3 and TRBJ2-5; 10 nucleotides align to TRBD1. CDR1 is MNHEY and CDR2 is SVGEGT in the germline V gene. The CDR3 loop spans 16 amino acids. Losses at the gene ends were 3 bases for V and 3 bases for J; bases not matched to a gene: 7. The CDR3 loop reads CASSYPPGQGEETQYF. DNA of the CDR3: TGTGCCAGCAGTTATCCCCCTGGACAGGGGGAAGAGACCCAGTACTTC.

The CDR3 region is CASSLEGRGQETQYF. The CDR3 DNA reads as TGTGCCAGCAGCTTAGAGGGCAGGGGGCAAGAGACCCAGTACTTC. The chain has TRBV11-3 and TRBJ2-5; 7 bases fit TRBD1. V shed 0 bases and J 2 bases; nucleotides not matched to a gene: 3. CDR3 size: 15 residues. Germline V gene lookup returns CDR1 SGHNT and CDR2 YENEEA.

The V and J genes are TRBV19 and TRBJ2-6; possible D gene TRBD1, 5 bases. V dropped 3 bases and J dropped 0 bases, with 9 bases sitting between them. The CDR3 extends over 16 amino acids. Germline assignment: CDR1 LNHDA and CDR2 SQIVND (reference sequence). The CDR3 is CASSIDSFSGANVLTF. The CDR3, as DNA: TGTGCCAGTAGTATTGACAGCTTCTCTGGGGCCAACGTCCTGACTTTC.

V usage is TRBV19 and J usage is TRBJ2-7; 13 nucleotides line up with TRBD2. The CDR3 covers 14 residues. Germline V gives CDR1 LNHDA, CDR2 SQIVND (reference sequence). Trimming at V came to 9 bases and at J to 4 bases, leaving 6 bases not matched to a gene. CDR3 sequence reads: CASSGTSGAYEQYF. CDR3 in DNA: TGTGCCAGCTCCGGGACTAGCGGGGCATACGAGCAGTACTTC.

The V gene is TRBV28, the J gene TRBJ2-3; a weak D match, TRBD1 (5 bases). This CDR3 has 13 amino acids. V shed 4 bases and J shed 7 bases, with 12 bases lying between them. Germline CDR1 and CDR2: MDHEN and SYDVKM. The CDR3 sequence: CASSSLQANTQYF. The CDR3 coding sequence is TGTGCCAGCAGTTCCCTACAGGCGAATACGCAGTATTTT.

The CDR3 DNA reads as TGTGCCAGCAGTCCCACTAGCGGGGGGCTCAATGAGCAGTTCTTC. Translated, it gives CASSPTSGGLNEQFF. The chain carries TRBV28 and TRBJ2-1, with 12 bases matching TRBD2. Unmatched junction bases numbered 5, after V lost 5 bases and J lost 6 bases. The CDR3 contains 15 residues. CDR1 MDHEN and CDR2 SYDVKM come from the germline V gene.

This clone was counted between two and nine times. One end of the junction does not line up with germline, which may come from a read error. The CDR3 region has the DNA TGTGCCAGCAAACTCAGGGCAGGATTGATTTTT. Translating it yields CASKLRAGLIF. The rearrangement joins TRBV2 to TRBJ1-4; D is possibly TRBD1 (5 bases). The CDR3 covers 11 residues. Germline values: CDR1 SNHLY, CDR2 FYNNEI.

The chain has TRBV4-3 and TRBJ2-7, with 12 bases matching TRBD1. Germline assignment: CDR1 LGHNA and CDR2 YSLEER. This CDR3 has 15 residues. Germline trimming cut 0 bases from V and 8 bases from J; bases unmatched to any gene: 5. This CDR3 is CASSQEGQGALQQYF. CDR3 DNA: TGCGCCAGCAGCCAAGAGGGACAGGGGGCATTACAGCAGTACTTC.

The chain employs TRBV4-3 and TRBJ2-7; 11 positions match TRBD1. This CDR3 is 15 amino acids long. Losses at the gene ends were 2 bases for V and 3 bases for J; bases not matched to a gene: 3. Per germline, CDR1 LGHNA and CDR2 YSLEER. The CDR3 coding sequence is TGCGCCAGCAGCCAAAAAGGGACAGGGGGCTACGAGCAGTACTTC. Amino acid sequence: CASSQKGTGGYEQYF.

J is TRBJ1-2 and V is TRBV15; 10 positions agree with TRBD1. The CDR3 is made up of 15 amino acids. The V and J ends lost 3 bases and 6 bases, in that order; junction bases with no gene match: 7. Germline assignment: CDR1 LNHNV and CDR2 YYDKDF (reference sequence). DNA of the CDR3: TGTGCCACCAGCAGGCAGCGGGGGACAGGGGATGGCTACACCTTC. This translates into CATSRQRGTGDGYTF. Based on the CDR3 plus reference TRBV15 and TRBJ1-2, the full variable domain is DAMVIQNPRYQVTQFGKPVTLSCSQTLNHNVMYWYQQKSSQAPKLLFHYYDKDFNNEADTPDNFQSRRPNTSFCFLDIRSPGLGDTAMYLCATSRQRGTGDGYTFGSGTRLTVV.

This clone was recorded only once. This chain connects TRBV28 to TRBJ2-5; the match to TRBD1 covers 8 bases. The CDR3 has 11 amino acids. Germline assignment: CDR1 MDHEN and CDR2 SYDVKM. V trimming: 4 bases; J trimming: 12 bases; junction bases outside the gene matches: 4. CDR3 nucleotide sequence: TGTGCCAGCAGTTCGCTGACAGGGGAGTACTTC. Translating gives CASSSLTGEYF.

This sequence joins TRBV6-2 or TRBV6-3 and TRBJ1-1; D is undetermined. The V end lost 5 bases, the J end lost 1 base, and 8 bases lay between the germline ends. Germline CDR1 MNHEY, CDR2 SVGEGT. The CDR3 extends over 13 amino acids. CDR3 coding DNA: TGTGCCAGCAGTATTACAGAGAACACTGAAGCTTTCTTT. Residues: CASSITENTEAFF.